One sample yielded the 30 T cell receptor beta chains listed below, sequenced in a study of cytomegalovirus exposure and HLA in healthy donors. Both 60 Vbeta primers and 13 Jbeta primers went into the PCR. Method: immunoSEQ multiplex PCR; TCRdb's copy keeps in-frame clones and lacks some. The sample has hundreds of thousands of clones, about 70% seen once. Input material: PBMCs. The receptors derive from a man aged 35 to 55 in good health and CMV-seropositive.

The chain carries TRBV5-1 and TRBJ2-5, with no clear D. The CDR3 totals 14 residues. Trimming cost V 0 bases and J 2 bases, with 8 bases left between them. Germline V gives CDR1 SGHRS, CDR2 YFSETQ. The CDR3 DNA is TGCGCCAGCAGCTTGGCACTAATACAAGAGACCCAGTACTTC. Translated, it gives CASSLALIQETQYF.

This clone appeared once. The chain couples TRBV5-8 to TRBJ2-7, with 7 positions matching TRBD2. J lost 3 bases, V lost 5 bases, and 11 bases had no gene match. The CDR3 has 15 residues. CDR1 and CDR2 (germline): SGHTS, YDEGEE. CDR3 bases: TGTGCCAGCAGTCCCTCGGGGGGTTCGATCTACGAGCAGTACTTC. Encoded protein: CASSPSGGSIYEQYF.

The rearrangement links TRBV6-1 to TRBJ2-7, with a weak D call TRBD2 (5 bases). Trimming pared 6 bases from V and 9 bases from J, leaving 21 bases between. The CDR3 is 14 residues long. Germline CDR1 is MNHNS and CDR2 is SASEGT. The CDR3 DNA is TGTGCCAGCAGCCCAGAACCCCTTGTTGCGGGGCAGTACTTC. This gives the protein CASSPEPLVAGQYF.

In its sample, this clone was seen a few times. V usage is TRBV5-1 and J usage is TRBJ2-7; TRBD2 might be the D (5 bases). This CDR3 is 13 amino acids long. In germline, CDR1 is SGHRS, CDR2 YFSETQ. Trimming took 2 bases from V and 2 from J, leaving 8 bases between them. The CDR3 region has the DNA TGCGCCAGCAGCTTAGGAGGAACCTACGAGCAGTACTTC. Translated: CASSLGGTYEQYF.

V and J are TRBV20-1 and TRBJ1-2; unclear D gene. From germline, CDR1 is DFQATT and CDR2 SNEGSKA (reference sequence). The germline V and J ends were trimmed by 8 bases and 3 bases, with 7 bases remaining between them. CDR3 length: 10 amino acids. The CDR3 region has the DNA TGCAGTACTCGGTACTATGGCTACACCTTC. Encoded protein: CSTRYYGYTF.

The gene calls are TRBV27 and TRBJ2-1; TRBD2 matches 8 bases. CDR1 and CDR2 from the germline V gene are MNHEY and SMNVEV (reference sequence). This CDR3 contains 14 residues. J lost 10 bases, V lost 3 bases, and 8 bases had no gene match. CDR3: CASSLAGGVREQFF. The CDR3 DNA sequence: TGTGCCAGCAGTTTGGCCGGGGGGGTGAGGGAGCAGTTCTTC.

This chain connects TRBV28 to TRBJ1-2; D gene unclear. The CDR3 has 12 residues. Germline V gene lookup returns CDR1 MDHEN and CDR2 SYDVKM. The germline V and J ends were trimmed by 3 bases and 1 base, with 3 bases remaining between them. The CDR3 DNA is TGTGCCAGCAGTTTGAGTAACTATGGCTACACCTTC. Its protein is CASSLSNYGYTF.

The DNA of the CDR3 is TGTGCCAGCAGCCCCCTGGAGAATCAGCCCCAGCATTTT. This gives the protein CASSPLENQPQHF. The chain employs TRBV7-2 and TRBJ1-5; D unclear. Germline V gives CDR1 SGHTA, CDR2 FQGNSA. V was clipped by 5 bases and J by 4 bases, with 9 bases between them. The CDR3 consists of 13 residues.

This clone has more than one count but fewer than ten. V gene TRBV19 combines with J gene TRBJ1-1; D is possibly TRBD1 (5 bases). The CDR3 has 16 residues. V was cut by 1 base and J by 2 bases, with 14 bases left in between. Germline V CDR1 and CDR2: LNHDA, SQIVND (reference sequence). The CDR3 bases are TGTGCCAGTAGTATAGGCCCAACAGGAGTAAACACTGAAGCTTTCTTT. It encodes CASSIGPTGVNTEAFF.

The chain uses TRBV11-2 and TRBJ2-5, with a tentative D call TRBD2 (6 bases). This CDR3 has 15 residues. The ends were cut back, 1 base at V and 5 bases at J, with 14 bases in the middle. Looked up from germline, CDR1 is SGHAT and CDR2 is FQNNGV. This CDR3 reads CASSLAGGFGETQYF. CDR3 DNA sequence: TGTGCCAGCAGCTTAGCTGGGGGGTTTGGGGAGACCCAGTACTTC.

The chain has TRBV7-2 and TRBJ2-1; 7 nucleotides agree with TRBD1. CDR1 and CDR2 (germline): SGHTA, FQGNSA. The CDR3 runs 14 residues. The ends lost 2 bases at V and 7 bases at J; junction bases unmatched: 5. CDR3 DNA: TGTGCCAGCAGCTTAATGACAGGGACGAATGAGCAGTTCTTC. This sequence encodes CASSLMTGTNEQFF.

This chain connects TRBV6-1 to TRBJ2-7, with 7 bases that match TRBD1. CDR3 size: 13 residues. Unmatched junction bases numbered 7, after V lost 10 bases and J lost 1 base. CDR1 and CDR2 (germline): MNHNS, SASEGT. DNA of the CDR3: TGTGCCACCAGATGGGGACAGTCCTACGAGCAGTACTTC. It yields the protein CATRWGQSYEQYF.

In the case of this clone: The germline gene is not matched at one end of the junction; a read error may be the cause. This chain joins TRBV7-9 and TRBJ2-5; the match to TRBD1 covers 8 bases. CDR1 SEHNR and CDR2 FQNEAQ come from the germline V gene (reference sequence). The CDR3 length is 16 residues. As DNA, the CDR3 is TGTTCCAGCAGCTCGGGACAGGTGACATCCCAAGAGACCCAGTACTTC. Its protein product is CSSSSGQVTSQETQYF.

V and J are TRBV18 and TRBJ1-4, with TRBD1 matching over 7 bases. Losses at the gene ends were 4 bases for V and 9 bases for J; bases not matched to a gene: 14. CDR1 and CDR2 (germline): KGHSH, LQKENI. CDR3 length: 16 amino acids. CDR3 protein: CASSLDPGDSTKKLFF. CDR3 coding DNA: TGTGCCAGCTCACTTGACCCGGGGGACAGTACAAAAAAACTGTTTTTT.

The table lists this clone with a few counts. The rearrangement links TRBV4-1 to TRBJ1-2; 7 positions agree with TRBD1. Looked up from germline, CDR1 is MGHRA and CDR2 is YSYEKL. CDR3 length equals 15 residues. V was clipped by 3 bases and J by 1 base; unmatched bases: 5. CDR3 in DNA: TGCGCCAGCAGCCAGGCGACAGGGATTAACTATGGCTACACCTTC. Its translation is CASSQATGINYGYTF.

The CDR3 nucleotides are TGTGCCAGCAGCGGGACAGGGCGGAATGGCTACACCTTC. Translation: CASSGTGRNGYTF. The rearrangement links TRBV5-6 to TRBJ1-2, with TRBD1 identical over 9 bases. This CDR3 region has 13 residues. Germline CDR1 and CDR2: SGHDT and YYEEEE. Trimming removed 4 bases from V and 6 bases from J; junction bases left unmatched: 4. Filled out from reference TRBV5-6 and TRBJ1-2, the complete variable domain reads DAGVTQSPTHLIKTRGQQVTLRCSPKSGHDTVSWYQQALGQGPQFIFQYYEEEERQRGNFPDRFSGHQFPNYSSELNVNALLLGDSALYLCASSGTGRNGYTFGSGTRLTVV.

This clone was counted a few times. This chain joins TRBV7-2 and TRBJ1-1; D perhaps matches TRBD1 (5 bases). The V and J ends lost 9 bases and 5 bases respectively, with 16 bases between them. CDR3 length equals 13 residues. Germline values: CDR1 SGHTA, CDR2 FQGNSA. The CDR3, as DNA: TGTGCCAGTAACAGGTTCACGGATACTGAAGCTTTCTTT. It codes for CASNRFTDTEAFF.

This clone turned up a few times. Compared with germline, one end of the junction differs, possibly owing to a read error. V gene TRBV7-3 combines with J gene TRBJ2-2; 8 bases fit TRBD1. The germline V gene encodes CDR1 SGHTA and CDR2 FQGTGA. The CDR3 loop spans 17 amino acids. This chain's CDR3 is CSSSPVRQGARGGELFF. DNA of the CDR3: TGTTCCAGCAGCCCGGTGAGGCAGGGGGCGCGTGGCGGGGAGCTGTTTTTT.

The chain is built from TRBV14 and TRBJ2-7, with D tentatively TRBD1 (6 bases). This CDR3 is built from 13 residues. Germline V lookup: CDR1 SGHDN, CDR2 FVKESK. Trimming removed 3 bases at V and 0 bases at J, with 6 bases between. The CDR3 DNA follows: TGTGCCAGCAGCCACAGGGGCTCCTACGAGCAGTACTTC. Amino acid sequence: CASSHRGSYEQYF.

This clone was found once. V is TRBV11-3 and J is TRBJ1-1; perhaps TRBD1 as D (5 bases). The CDR3 sequence is 12 residues long. Deletions cut 5 bases from V and 6 bases from J, with 10 bases between. Germline V gene sequence: CDR1 SGHNT, CDR2 YENEEA. The CDR3, as DNA: TGTGCCAGCAGCCCGGGGGGGGCTGAAGCTTTCTTT. Its translation is CASSPGGAEAFF. Using reference TRBV11-3 and TRBJ1-1 for the parts outside the CDR3, the full variable domain is EAGVVQSPRYKIIEKKQPVAFWCNPISGHNTLYWYLQNLGQGPELLIRYENEEAVDDSQLPKDRFSAERLKGVDSTLKIQPAELGDSAVYLCASSPGGAEAFFGQGTRLTVV.

This chain joins TRBV4-1 and TRBJ1-4, with 7 nucleotides matching TRBD1. Germline CDR1 MGHRA, CDR2 YSYEKL. With V trimmed by 2 bases and J by 6 bases, 9 bases remained unmatched. The CDR3 is 16 amino acids. The CDR3 DNA follows: TGCGCCAGCAGCCAACCCCCGACAGGGAACGATGAAAAACTGTTTTTT. This gives the protein CASSQPPTGNDEKLFF.

This clone was seen more than once but under ten times. The chain combines TRBV4-1 with TRBJ1-4, with unresolved D. Trimming took 0 bases from V and 0 from J, leaving 11 bases between them. This CDR3 is 17 amino acids long. Germline CDR1 and CDR2: MGHRA and YSYEKL. CDR3 protein: CASSQDWLTTTNEKLFF. CDR3 nucleotide sequence: TGCGCCAGCAGCCAAGATTGGTTAACTACAACTAATGAAAAACTGTTTTTT.

The chain joins TRBV18 to TRBJ1-2; D not resolved. V was trimmed by 4 bases and J by 3 bases, leaving 18 bases between them. Germline assignment: CDR1 KGHSH and CDR2 LQKENI. The CDR3 sequence is 16 residues long. The CDR3 DNA is TGTGCCAGCTCACTCGGGCTGGGAGGACTCGACTATGGCTACACCTTC. This sequence encodes CASSLGLGGLDYGYTF.

A few counts support this clone. This rearrangement joins TRBV25-1 to TRBJ1-2, with D unclear. The V gene's germline CDR1 is MGHDK and CDR2 SYGVNS. CDR3 length equals 13 residues. The V and J ends lost 1 base and 6 bases respectively, with 9 bases between them. This chain's CDR3 is CASSESGLNGYTF. In DNA form, the CDR3 reads TGTGCCAGCAGTGAATCCGGGTTGAATGGCTACACCTTC.

The chain links TRBV4-1 to TRBJ2-1, with D possibly matching TRBD2 (7 bases). Trimming shortened V by 2 bases and J by 10 bases, and 18 bases separated the two germline ends. Germline-derived CDR1 and CDR2 are MGHRA and YSYEKL. This CDR3 is built from 15 residues. CDR3 DNA sequence: TGCGCCAGCAGCCAATCCCACGGGGGGCTCGGAGAGCAGTTCTTC. It is translated as CASSQSHGGLGEQFF.

In DNA, the CDR3 is TGTGCCACGAGGACAGGGGGGGGCACTGAAGCTTTCTTT. It is translated as CATRTGGGTEAFF. V is TRBV19 and J is TRBJ1-1; 10 bases are shared with TRBD1. Germline CDR1 and CDR2: LNHDA and SQIVND (reference sequence). This CDR3 is built from 13 residues. V lost 10 bases and J lost 4; bases outside the gene matches: 6. Full variable domain (outside the CDR3, taken from reference TRBV19 and TRBJ1-1): DGGITQSPKYLFRKEGQNVTLSCEQNLNHDAMYWYRQDPGQGLRLIYYSQIVNDFQKGDIAEGYSVSREKKESFPLTVTSAQKNPTAFYLCATRTGGGTEAFFGQGTRLTVV.

The V call is TRBV5-6, the J call TRBJ2-7; 7 nucleotides agree with TRBD2. This CDR3 spans 16 amino acids. The trim removed 0 bases at V and 3 bases at J, leaving 9 bases unmatched. Germline CDR1 SGHDT, CDR2 YYEEEE. DNA of the CDR3: TGTGCCAGCAGCTTGGCCCAGGGACTACAGATCTACGAGCAGTACTTC. Residues: CASSLAQGLQIYEQYF.

The DNA of the CDR3 is TGTGCCAGCAGCTTAGTGGGGAGGGGGGGCGAGCAGTACTTC. This codes for CASSLVGRGGEQYF. This sequence joins TRBV7-2 and TRBJ2-7; TRBD2 is a possible D gene (7 bases). The CDR3 length is 14 residues. V lost 1 base and J lost 6, with 13 bases in between. Germline V lookup: CDR1 SGHTA, CDR2 FQGNSA.

V is TRBV11-2 and J is TRBJ2-4; TRBD2 aligns across 9 bases. V was clipped by 9 bases and J by 3 bases; unmatched bases: 21. This CDR3 comprises 19 residues. Germline V gene sequence: CDR1 SGHAT, CDR2 FQNNGV. The CDR3 sequence is CASRGGTGSGGRVKNIQYF. DNA for the CDR3: TGTGCCAGTCGGGGTGGAACGGGGAGCGGGGGGAGGGTCAAAAACATTCAGTACTTC.

This clone was found once. This chain uses TRBV4-1 with TRBJ1-4; 7 nucleotides line up with TRBD1. Germline V gene sequence: CDR1 MGHRA, CDR2 YSYEKL. After removal of 2 bases from V and 3 bases from J, the junction contained 9 bases not matched to a gene. The CDR3 loop spans 17 amino acids. As DNA, the CDR3 is TGCGCCAGCAGCCAAATCCCGGGACAGCTTTCTAATGAAAAACTGTTTTTT. Its protein product is CASSQIPGQLSNEKLFF.